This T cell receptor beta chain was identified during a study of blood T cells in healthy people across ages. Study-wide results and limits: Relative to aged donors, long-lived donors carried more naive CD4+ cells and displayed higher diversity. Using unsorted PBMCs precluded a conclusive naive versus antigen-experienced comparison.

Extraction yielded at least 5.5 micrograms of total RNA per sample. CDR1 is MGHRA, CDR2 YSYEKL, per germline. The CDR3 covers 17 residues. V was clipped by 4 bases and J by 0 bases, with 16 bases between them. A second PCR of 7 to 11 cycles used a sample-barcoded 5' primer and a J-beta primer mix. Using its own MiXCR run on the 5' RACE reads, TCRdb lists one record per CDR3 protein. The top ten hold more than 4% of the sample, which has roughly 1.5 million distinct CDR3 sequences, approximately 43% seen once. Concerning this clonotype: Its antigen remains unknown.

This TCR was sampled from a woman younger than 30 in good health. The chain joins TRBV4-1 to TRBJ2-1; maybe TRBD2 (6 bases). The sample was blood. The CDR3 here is CASSLRGSGTSYNEQFF. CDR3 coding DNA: TGCGCCAGCAGCCTCCGGGGGTCCGGGACCTCCTACAATGAGCAGTTCTTC.